The 19 T cell receptor beta chains below come from one sample, sequenced in a study of blood T cell repertoires in COVID-19. Sequencing was performed with immunoSEQ multiplex PCR; in TCRdb, only in-frame clones are kept and a portion is missing. The table includes 30,000 to 35,000 clones, approximately 91% detected once. The sequenced sample consisted of peripheral blood. These receptors all come from a human donor in a cohort sampled during active COVID-19.

V is TRBV11-3 and J is TRBJ1-5, with a weak D call TRBD1 (6 bases). V lost 1 base, J lost 6 bases, and 25 bases lay in between. The CDR3 is 19 residues long. Germline CDR1 SGHNT, CDR2 YENEEA. The CDR3: CASSLGLPSDRPWRQPQHF. The CDR3 nucleotides are TGTGCCAGCAGCTTAGGACTCCCAAGCGACAGGCCGTGGCGTCAGCCCCAGCATTTT.

This clone was detected once. This chain links TRBV4-1 with TRBJ1-1; no firm D call. CDR3 length equals 16 residues. Germline values: CDR1 MGHRA, CDR2 YSYEKL. Trimming left V 0 bases short and J 0 bases short, with 11 bases between. The CDR3 nucleotides read TGCGCCAGCAGCCAAGATCCCCGGACTATGAACACTGAAGCTTTCTTT. Amino acids: CASSQDPRTMNTEAFF.

This clone was detected only once. The J gene is TRBJ2-7, the V gene TRBV7-3, with D perhaps matching TRBD2 (6 bases). This CDR3 spans 15 amino acids. The germline gives CDR1 SGHTA, CDR2 FQGTGA. Trimming took off 2 bases at V and 0 bases at J, with 11 bases between the two ends. In DNA, the CDR3 is TGTGCCAGCAGCTTAGACGTAGCGGTCTCCTACGAGCAGTACTTC. Protein: CASSLDVAVSYEQYF.

The chain joins TRBV5-4 to TRBJ1-2, with a tentative D call TRBD1 (6 bases). This CDR3 has 17 residues. Trimming pared 4 bases from V and 3 bases from J, leaving 22 bases between. CDR1 and CDR2 (germline): SGHNT, YYREEE (reference sequence). The CDR3 reads CASSPVQGPLGDYGYTF. The CDR3 DNA is TGTGCCAGCAGCCCGGTTCAGGGGCCCTTGGGAGACTATGGCTACACCTTC.

The chain recombines TRBV3-1 (or the pseudogene TRBV3-2) with TRBJ1-5; no definite D call. From germline, CDR1 is LGHDT and CDR2 YNNKEL (reference sequence). V shed 0 bases and J shed 5 bases, with 11 bases lying between them. CDR3 length: 15 residues. The DNA of the CDR3 is TGTGCCAGCAGCCAAGATCCCGACACTGATCAGCCCCAGCATTTT. Protein sequence: CASSQDPDTDQPQHF.

The chain couples TRBV18 to TRBJ1-1, with TRBD1 matching 8 bases. This CDR3 spans 14 amino acids. J was trimmed by 7 bases and V by 2 bases; bases with no gene match: 6. CDR1 and CDR2 from the germline V gene are KGHSH and LQKENI. The CDR3 protein is CASSPVQGEIEAFF. DNA of the CDR3: TGTGCCAGCTCACCAGTACAGGGGGAGATTGAAGCTTTCTTT.

The rearrangement uses TRBV30 and TRBJ1-1, with TRBD1 matching over 7 bases. The junction had 7 bases not matched to a gene; V was cut back by 3 bases and J by 6 bases. This CDR3 region has 13 residues. Per the germline V gene, CDR1 is GTSNPN and CDR2 is SVGIG (reference sequence). The CDR3 loop is CAWRPDRRPEAFF. DNA of the CDR3: TGTGCCTGGAGACCGGACAGGAGACCTGAAGCTTTCTTT.

The rearrangement links TRBV27 to TRBJ2-7; D gene uncertain. Trimming left V 3 bases short and J 2 bases short, with 8 bases between. In germline, CDR1 is MNHEY, CDR2 SMNVEV (reference sequence). The CDR3 spans 13 residues. The CDR3 here is CASSFAETYEQYF. The DNA of the CDR3 is TGTGCCAGCAGTTTTGCGGAAACCTACGAGCAGTACTTC.

The rearrangement links TRBV15 to TRBJ1-5; D possibly corresponds to TRBD1 (5 bases). Trimming removed 8 bases from V and 7 bases from J, with 24 bases in between. This CDR3 contains 16 residues. In germline, CDR1 is LNHNV, CDR2 YYDKDF (reference sequence). CDR3 loop: CATGGTRSTGQQPQHF. DNA for the CDR3: TGTGCCACCGGAGGGACCCGTAGTACTGGACAACAGCCCCAGCATTTT.

This clone has just one count. The chain has TRBV19 and TRBJ1-2; unclear D gene. This CDR3 has 14 residues. Germline V gene lookup returns CDR1 LNHDA and CDR2 SQIVND (reference sequence). Trimming took 3 bases from V and 3 from J, leaving 11 bases between them. The CDR3 is CASSMRAGDYGYTF. The CDR3 nucleotides are TGTGCCAGTAGTATGCGAGCGGGAGACTATGGCTACACCTTC.

This clone has more than one count but fewer than ten. CDR3 sequence reads: CAWVNRDRGPLAGYTF. The CDR3 DNA follows: TGTGCCTGGGTGAACCGGGACAGGGGGCCATTGGCTGGCTACACCTTC. The rearrangement links TRBV30 to TRBJ1-2, with 12 bases matching TRBD1. Germline loops: CDR1 GTSNPN, CDR2 SVGIG (reference sequence). V lost 5 bases and J lost 7; bases outside the gene matches: 14. There are 16 residues in the CDR3.

This clone appeared once. The chain has TRBV9 and TRBJ2-1, with D possibly TRBD1 on 6 matching bases. CDR3 length: 16 residues. V was trimmed by 4 bases and J by 4 bases, leaving 18 bases between them. Germline V gene lookup returns CDR1 SGDLS and CDR2 YYNGEE. DNA for the CDR3: TGTGCCAGCAGCCTGACTGACAGGTTAAAGTACAATGAGCAGTTCTTC. It yields the protein CASSLTDRLKYNEQFF.

The CDR3 DNA is TGTGCCAGCAGTTCTCAGGGAGGCAGGGCGAACACTGAAGCTTTCTTT. It codes for CASSSQGGRANTEAFF. The gene calls are TRBV27 and TRBJ1-1, with D perhaps TRBD1 (5 bases). V dropped 4 bases and J dropped 1 base, with 16 bases sitting between them. The germline CDR1 and CDR2 sequences are MNHEY and SMNVEV (reference sequence). The CDR3 extends over 16 amino acids.

The DNA for the CDR3 is TGCGCCAGCAGCCAAGATAGGGGACAGGGTGGCGGTGGCTACACCTTC. It codes for CASSQDRGQGGGGYTF. The rearrangement uses TRBV4-3 and TRBJ1-2; 9 nucleotides align to TRBD1. The CDR3 loop spans 16 amino acids. Germline V gives CDR1 LGHNA, CDR2 YSLEER. The J segment lost 7 bases and the V segment lost 0 bases, leaving 9 bases of the junction unmatched.

This clone was found once. The rearrangement uses TRBV4-1 and TRBJ2-5; no clear D. V was cut by 1 base and J by 7 bases, with 10 bases left in between. Germline V lookup: CDR1 MGHRA, CDR2 YSYEKL. There are 13 residues in the CDR3. This CDR3 reads CASSQARLTTQYF. CDR3 in DNA: TGCGCCAGCAGCCAAGCCCGCCTAACGACCCAGTACTTC.

This clone was seen just once. This sequence joins TRBV10-3 and TRBJ2-7; D is perhaps TRBD2 (6 bases). V was trimmed by 2 bases and J by 5 bases, leaving 7 bases between them. Germline assignment: CDR1 ENHRY and CDR2 SYGVKD. CDR3 length equals 12 residues. CDR3 in amino acids: CAISEAGNEQYF. For the CDR3, the DNA is TGTGCCATCAGTGAGGCGGGGAACGAGCAGTACTTC.

V usage is TRBV5-1 and J usage is TRBJ2-1, with TRBD2 as a possible D gene (5 bases). With 4 bases removed from V and 10 bases from J, the gap between germline ends came to 15 bases. The CDR3 totals 13 residues. The V gene's germline CDR1 is SGHRS and CDR2 YFSETQ. The CDR3 protein is CASSPRTEGEQFF. The DNA for the CDR3 is TGCGCCAGCAGCCCCCGGACTGAAGGGGAGCAGTTCTTC.

The CDR3: CASSEAGRGGRNQPQHF. CDR3 nucleotide sequence: TGTGCCAGCAGTGAAGCAGGTAGGGGGGGAAGGAATCAGCCCCAGCATTTT. The V gene is TRBV6-1, the J gene TRBJ1-5, with TRBD1 as a possible D gene (6 bases). Germline CDR1 reads MNHNS; CDR2 reads SASEGT. The CDR3 sequence is 17 residues long. V lost 0 bases to trimming and J lost 4 bases, with 16 bases between them.

This clone has a single count. V and J are TRBV5-1 and TRBJ1-1; D perhaps matches TRBD1 (5 bases). Germline V gene data show CDR1 as SGHRS and CDR2 as YFSETQ. The CDR3 consists of 15 residues. Deletions cut 0 bases from V and 3 bases from J, with 12 bases between. The CDR3 nucleotides read TGCGCCAGCAGCTTGGCAACAAGACAGTACACTGAAGCTTTCTTT. Amino acid sequence: CASSLATRQYTEAFF.